Listed below are T cell receptor beta chains from one sample, sequenced in a study of T cells in Graves' hyperthyroidism and ophthalmopathy. TCRdb ran MiXCR on the multiplex PCR reads and lists one entry per CDR3 protein. The data show 250,000 to 300,000 distinct CDR3 sequences, roughly 15% seen once. Sequencing used blood. These receptors all stem from a woman between 45 and 65 years old with Graves' hyperthyroidism that later progressed to Graves' ophthalmopathy. The CDR3 runs from the conserved cysteine through the conserved F or W. Each record gives: clone size, V gene, J gene, D gene, CDR3 protein, CDR3 DNA. The D gene is left open where the match is weak. Clone size is given for some rows only: seen once, a few or many times, or a class if the clone is expanded.

NA	TRBV12-3/TRBV12-4	TRBJ1-2	NA	CASTYSSLRGYTF	TGTGCCAGCACCTATTCCAGCTTGAGGGGCTACACCTTC
many	TRBV7-9	TRBJ2-1	TRBD2	CASSFQSGLATENEQFF	TGTGCCAGCAGCTTCCAGTCTGGACTAGCAACGGAAAATGAGCAGTTCTTC
NA	TRBV4-1	TRBJ1-6	NA	CASSQKSAYNSPLHF	TGCGCCAGCAGCCAAAAATCAGCCTATAATTCACCCCTCCACTTT
many	TRBV5-1	TRBJ1-1	NA	CASMDTEYNTEAFF	TGCGCCAGCATGGACACGGAGTATAACACTGAAGCTTTCTTT
many	TRBV18	TRBJ2-1	TRBD1	CASSPKFTGDNEQFF	TGTGCCAGCTCACCGAAGTTCACAGGGGACAATGAGCAGTTCTTC
many	TRBV28	TRBJ2-7	NA	CASSLDSSYEQYF	TGTGCCAGCAGTTTAGACAGCTCCTACGAGCAGTACTTC
few	TRBV4-1	TRBJ1-5	NA	CASSQVDRSNQPQHF	TGCGCCAGCAGCCAAGTCGACAGATCCAATCAGCCCCAGCATTTT
many	TRBV6-1	TRBJ2-1	TRBD1	CASTAGQGFHVEQFF	TGTGCCAGCACCGCGGGACAGGGGTTTCACGTTGAGCAGTTCTTC
few	TRBV20-1	TRBJ2-3	TRBD2	CSASGRVTDTQYF	TGCAGTGCTAGCGGGAGGGTGACGGATACGCAGTATTTT
NA	TRBV28	TRBJ1-6	NA	CASSSGRNSPLHF	TGTGCCAGCAGTTCCGGTCGGAATTCACCCCTCCACTTT
once	TRBV5-6	TRBJ1-4	NA	CASNRGGDNEKLFF	TGTGCCAGCAACAGAGGGGGGGATAATGAAAAACTGTTTTTT
many	TRBV7-6	TRBJ1-6	NA	CASSLGRDSPLHF	TGTGCCAGCAGCTTAGGTCGGGATTCACCCCTCCACTTT
many	TRBV2	TRBJ1-4	NA	CASAGAEKLFF	TGTGCCAGCGCCGGTGCGGAAAAACTGTTTTTT
many	TRBV6-1	TRBJ2-7	NA	CASTRTNFGEQYF	TGTGCCAGCACCCGGACCAACTTTGGGGAGCAGTACTTC
few	TRBV20-1	TRBJ2-1	NA	CSAREGYNEQFF	TGCAGTGCTAGAGAGGGTTACAATGAGCAGTTCTTC
many	TRBV5-1	TRBJ1-2	NA	CASSLAVILGQFYGYTF	TGCGCCAGCAGCTTGGCCGTTATATTAGGACAGTTCTATGGCTACACCTTC
many	TRBV19	TRBJ2-2	TRBD2	CASRIRGTSGSTSDTGELFF	TGTGCCAGTAGAATCCGTGGGACTAGCGGGAGTACCTCGGACACCGGGGAGCTGTTTTTT
NA	TRBV7-3	TRBJ2-1	NA	CASSFSPFGNEQFF	TGTGCCAGCAGCTTTTCACCCTTTGGGAATGAGCAGTTCTTC
many	TRBV24-1	TRBJ2-2	NA	CATSDFSSDLTGELFF	TGTGCCACCAGTGATTTTTCGTCGGACCTAACCGGGGAGCTGTTTTTT
many	TRBV24-1	TRBJ1-5	NA	CATSDAGYGNQPQHF	TGTGCCACCAGTGATGCGGGGTATGGCAATCAGCCCCAGCATTTT
many	TRBV6-1	TRBJ1-1	TRBD1	CANRDRVNTEAFF	TGTGCCAACCGGGACAGGGTGAACACTGAAGCTTTCTTT
many	TRBV5-1	TRBJ2-7	TRBD2	CASSLMGLSTYEQYF	TGCGCCAGCAGCTTGATGGGACTATCGACCTACGAGCAGTACTTC
many	TRBV11-1	TRBJ2-7	TRBD2	CASSQTGGYEQYF	TGTGCCAGCAGCCAGACGGGAGGGTACGAGCAGTACTTC
many	TRBV9	TRBJ1-5	NA	CASSSLGATNQPQHF	TGTGCCAGCAGCTCGCTGGGGGCGACCAATCAGCCCCAGCATTTT
NA	TRBV30	TRBJ1-1	TRBD1	CALYTGDTEAFF	TGTGCCTTATACACAGGGGACACTGAAGCTTTCTTT
NA	TRBV28	TRBJ2-2	TRBD1	CASSPQGDRGSGELFF	TGTGCCAGCAGCCCCCAGGGGGACAGGGGCAGCGGGGAGCTGTTTTTT
many	TRBV28	TRBJ1-5	NA	CASSPPDAQPQHF	TGTGCCAGCAGTCCTCCGGACGCCCAGCCCCAGCATTTT
many	TRBV18	TRBJ1-2	TRBD1	CASSPGQDYGYTF	TGTGCCAGCTCCCCTGGACAGGACTATGGCTACACCTTC
many	TRBV6-1	TRBJ2-7	NA	CASKVGVGVYEQYF	TGTGCCAGCAAGGTGGGAGTGGGGGTATACGAGCAGTACTTC
few	TRBV18	TRBJ2-2	NA	CASSPPGPQRNTGELFF	TGTGCCAGCTCACCGCCGGGACCCCAGAGAAACACCGGGGAGCTGTTTTTT
many	TRBV13	TRBJ2-7	TRBD2	CASRHSGRAHEQYF	TGTGCCAGCAGACATAGCGGGAGAGCCCACGAGCAGTACTTC
many	TRBV6-5	TRBJ2-1	TRBD2	CASSYSRARTSGTEQFF	TGTGCCAGCAGTTACTCGAGAGCGCGGACTAGCGGGACCGAGCAGTTCTTC
many	TRBV29-1	TRBJ1-1	NA	CSALRANVLNAEAFF	TGCAGCGCCCTTCGAGCGAATGTGTTGAACGCTGAAGCTTTCTTT